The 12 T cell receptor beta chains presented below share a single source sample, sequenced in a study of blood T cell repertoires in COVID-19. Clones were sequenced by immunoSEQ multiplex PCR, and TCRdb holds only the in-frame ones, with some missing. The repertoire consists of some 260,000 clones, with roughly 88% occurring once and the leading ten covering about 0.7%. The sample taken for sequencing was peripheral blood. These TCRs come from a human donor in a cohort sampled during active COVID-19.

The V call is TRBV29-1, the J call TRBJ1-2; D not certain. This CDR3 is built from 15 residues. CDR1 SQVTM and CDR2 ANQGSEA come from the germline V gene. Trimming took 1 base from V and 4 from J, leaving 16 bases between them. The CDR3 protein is CSVEGEAASSYGYTF. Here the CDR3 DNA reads TGCAGCGTTGAAGGGGAGGCAGCCTCAAGCTATGGCTACACCTTC. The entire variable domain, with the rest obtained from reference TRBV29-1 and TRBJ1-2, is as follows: SAVISQKPSRDICQRGTSLTIQCQVDSQVTMMFWYRQQPGQSLTLIATANQGSEATYESGFVIDKFPISRPNLTFSTLTVSNMSPEDSSIYLCSVEGEAASSYGYTFGSGTRLTVV.

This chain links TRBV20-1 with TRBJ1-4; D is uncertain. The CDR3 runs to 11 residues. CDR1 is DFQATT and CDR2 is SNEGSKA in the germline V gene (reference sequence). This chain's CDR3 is CICSANEKLFF. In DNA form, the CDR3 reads TGCATCTGTTCTGCTAATGAAAAACTGTTTTTT.

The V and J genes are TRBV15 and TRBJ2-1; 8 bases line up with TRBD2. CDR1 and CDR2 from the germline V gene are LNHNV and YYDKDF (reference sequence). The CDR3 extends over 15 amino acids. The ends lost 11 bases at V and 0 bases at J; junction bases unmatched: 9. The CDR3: CASRGGPSSYNEQFF. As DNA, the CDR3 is TGTGCCTCCCGCGGGGGGCCGAGCTCCTACAATGAGCAGTTCTTC.

The CDR3 DNA is TGTGCCAGCAGCTATAATACCGCCGGCAGGTGGGCCAACAATGAGCAGTTCTTC. Protein: CASSYNTAGRWANNEQFF. This chain links TRBV11-3 with TRBJ2-1; D ambiguous. V dropped 4 bases and J dropped 5 bases, with 24 bases sitting between them. The V gene's germline CDR1 is SGHNT and CDR2 YENEEA. The CDR3 has 18 residues.

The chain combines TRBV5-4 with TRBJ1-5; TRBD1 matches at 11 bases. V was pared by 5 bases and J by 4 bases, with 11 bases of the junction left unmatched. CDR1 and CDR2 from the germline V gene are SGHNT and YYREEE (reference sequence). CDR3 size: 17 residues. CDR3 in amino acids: CASSQSSGTGGNQPQHF. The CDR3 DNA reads TGTGCCAGCAGTCAATCCTCCGGGACAGGGGGTAATCAGCCCCAGCATTTT.

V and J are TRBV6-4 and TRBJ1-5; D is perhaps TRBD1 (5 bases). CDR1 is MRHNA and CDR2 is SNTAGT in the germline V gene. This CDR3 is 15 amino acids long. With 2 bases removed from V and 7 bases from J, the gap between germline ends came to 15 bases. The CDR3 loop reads CASSDVQGARQPQHF. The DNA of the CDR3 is TGTGCCAGCAGTGACGTCCAAGGGGCTAGGCAGCCCCAGCATTTT.

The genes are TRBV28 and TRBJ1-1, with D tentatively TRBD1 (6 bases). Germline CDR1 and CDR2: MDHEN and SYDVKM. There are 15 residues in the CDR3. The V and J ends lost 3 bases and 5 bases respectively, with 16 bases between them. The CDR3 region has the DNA TGTGCCAGCAGTTTCATCGACAGGATGGGGACTGAAGCTTTCTTT. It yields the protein CASSFIDRMGTEAFF. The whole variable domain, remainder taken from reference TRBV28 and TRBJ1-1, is DVKVTQSSRYLVKRTGEKVFLECVQDMDHENMFWYRQDPGLGLRLIYFSYDVKMKEKGDIPEGYSVSREKKERFSLILESASTNQTSMYLCASSFIDRMGTEAFFGQGTRLTVV.

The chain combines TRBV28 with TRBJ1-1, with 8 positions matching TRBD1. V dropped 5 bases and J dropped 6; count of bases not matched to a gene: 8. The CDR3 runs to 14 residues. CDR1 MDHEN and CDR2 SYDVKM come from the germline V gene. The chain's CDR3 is CASSPPGQASEAFF. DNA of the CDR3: TGTGCCAGCAGTCCTCCGGGACAGGCGTCTGAAGCTTTCTTT. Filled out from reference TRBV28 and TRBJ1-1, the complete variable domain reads DVKVTQSSRYLVKRTGEKVFLECVQDMDHENMFWYRQDPGLGLRLIYFSYDVKMKEKGDIPEGYSVSREKKERFSLILESASTNQTSMYLCASSPPGQASEAFFGQGTRLTVV.

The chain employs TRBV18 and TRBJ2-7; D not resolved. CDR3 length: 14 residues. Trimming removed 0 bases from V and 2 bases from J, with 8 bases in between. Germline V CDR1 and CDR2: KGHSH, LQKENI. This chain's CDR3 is CASSPPEAAYEQYF. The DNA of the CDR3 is TGTGCCAGCTCACCACCTGAGGCCGCCTACGAGCAGTACTTC.

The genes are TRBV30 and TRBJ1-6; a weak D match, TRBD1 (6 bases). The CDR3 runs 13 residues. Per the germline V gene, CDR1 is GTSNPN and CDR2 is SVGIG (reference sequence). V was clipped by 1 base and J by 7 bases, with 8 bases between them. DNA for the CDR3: TGTGCCTGGAGTGGACAGGCAAATTCACCCCTCCACTTT. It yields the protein CAWSGQANSPLHF.

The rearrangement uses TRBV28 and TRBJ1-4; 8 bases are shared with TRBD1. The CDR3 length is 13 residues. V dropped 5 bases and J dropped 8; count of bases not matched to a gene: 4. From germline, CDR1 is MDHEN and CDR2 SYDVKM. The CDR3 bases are TGTGCCAGCAGTACAGGGGGGACGGAAAAACTGTTTTTT. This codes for CASSTGGTEKLFF.

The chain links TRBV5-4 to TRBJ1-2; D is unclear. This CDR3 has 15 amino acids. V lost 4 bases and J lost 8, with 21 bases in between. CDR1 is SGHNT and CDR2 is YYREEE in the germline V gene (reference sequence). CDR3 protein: CASSPNSAGDGGYTF. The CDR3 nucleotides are TGTGCCAGCAGCCCTAATAGTGCGGGCGACGGGGGCTACACCTTC.